This T cell receptor (beta chain) was captured in a study of human CD4 T cells and Enterobacteriaceae. Memory CD4+ T cells were sorted as all CD4+ cells except CD45RA+CCR7+CD95- naive cells, over 95% pure. CD8+, CD14+, CD16+, CD56+, CD19+ and CD25-bright cells were excluded before sorting. General study results and limits: Only same-donor CFSE-low culture sequences were used to infer reactivity.

Germline V gene lookup returns CDR1 SGHTA and CDR2 FQGTGA. V lost 2 bases, J lost 3 bases, and 7 bases lay in between. The CDR3 runs 13 residues. The method was immunoSEQ multiplex PCR; TCRdb's version includes in-frame clones alone and lacks a portion of them. The table records tens of thousands of clones, just under 85% of them present only once. Comment on this clone: Its cognate antigen is unknown.

This chain links TRBV7-3 with TRBJ1-1; no clear D gene. Sequenced: memory CD4+ T cells from blood. The sequence was collected from a human donor in good health. CDR3 amino acids: CASSLSRDTEAFF. The CDR3 nucleotides are TGTGCCAGCAGCTTATCCCGTGACACTGAAGCTTTCTTT.